This T cell receptor beta chain was sequenced in a study of blood T cell repertoires in COVID-19. Looking at the study overall: Nucleic acid was either cDNA or gDNA, and it came from T cells, B-cell-depleted T cells, or PBMCs.

The repertoire was sequenced with immunoSEQ multiplex PCR; TCRdb's copy has only in-frame clones and lacks some. In the table there are about 82,000 clones, 80% to 90% of which are singletons. Adults between roughly 18 and 95 years of age took part from some 25 US areas. The TCR sequence derives from a woman in her forties or fifties with acute COVID-19. Sequencing was carried out using PBMCs or T cells enriched from blood (not recorded which).

The CDR3 reads CAWSVNRGNYGYTF. As DNA, the CDR3 is TGTGCCTGGAGTGTAAACAGGGGGAACTATGGCTACACCTTC. The chain is built from TRBV30 and TRBJ1-2; TRBD1 matches 8 bases. The CDR3 contains 14 residues. Trimming took 0 bases from V and 2 from J; bases not matched to a gene: 2. Germline CDR1 is GTSNPN and CDR2 is SVGIG (reference sequence).